These 26 T cell receptor beta chains came from one sample sequenced in a study of blood T cell repertoires in COVID-19. The repertoire was sequenced with immunoSEQ multiplex PCR; TCRdb's copy has only in-frame clones and lacks some. The sample shows roughly 340,000 clones, roughly nine tenths of them seen only once. Sequencing used PBMCs or T cells enriched from blood (not recorded which). The receptors were gathered from a man between 18 and 35 years old who had recovered from COVID-19.

The gene calls are TRBV4-2 and TRBJ2-7, with D possibly TRBD1 on 6 matching bases. Trimming took 2 bases from V and 3 from J, leaving 11 bases between them. Germline CDR1 reads LGHNA; CDR2 reads YNFKEQ. This CDR3 is 14 amino acids long. CDR3 bases: TGTGCCAGCAGCCAACCCGACAGGAACTACGAGCAGTACTTC. Translated: CASSQPDRNYEQYF.

This clone was observed a handful of times. The genes are TRBV3-1 (or the pseudogene TRBV3-2) and TRBJ1-1; D is uncertain. CDR1 and CDR2 (germline): LGHDT, YNNKEL (reference sequence). Between the trimmed V and J ends, which lost 4 bases and 0 bases, there was a span of 9 bases. This CDR3 spans 14 amino acids. The CDR3 region is CASSRAYMNTEAFF. The CDR3 DNA is TGTGCCAGCAGCCGTGCTTACATGAACACTGAAGCTTTCTTT.

This clone is a singleton in its sample. The rearrangement uses TRBV3-1 (or the pseudogene TRBV3-2) and TRBJ1-1; no definite D call. This CDR3 is built from 12 residues. CDR1 is LGHDT, CDR2 YNNKEL, per germline (reference sequence). Trimming pared 5 bases from V and 6 bases from J, leaving 10 bases between. CDR3 loop: CASSGLVAEAFF. The CDR3 coding sequence is TGTGCCAGCAGCGGCCTCGTCGCTGAAGCTTTCTTT.

CDR3 sequence (DNA): TGTGCCAGTAGTATCCGGGGACAGGGCCTCGCCTACAATGAGCAGTTCTTC. This codes for CASSIRGQGLAYNEQFF. V and J are TRBV19 and TRBJ2-1; 9 bases fit TRBD1. The CDR3 has 17 amino acids. Trimming cost V 3 bases and J 2 bases; bases outside gene matches: 8. The V gene's germline CDR1 is LNHDA and CDR2 SQIVND (reference sequence). Full variable domain (remainder filled in from reference TRBV19 and TRBJ2-1): DGGITQSPKYLFRKEGQNVTLSCEQNLNHDAMYWYRQDPGQGLRLIYYSQIVNDFQKGDIAEGYSVSREKKESFPLTVTSAQKNPTAFYLCASSIRGQGLAYNEQFFGPGTRLTVL.

About this clone: The identical CDR3 is also encoded by other nucleotide sequences in the sample. The chain is built from TRBV18 and TRBJ1-1; TRBD1 agrees at 8 bases. Germline V gene sequence: CDR1 KGHSH, CDR2 LQKENI. The CDR3 loop spans 14 amino acids. The V segment lost 3 bases and the J segment 2 bases; nucleotides outside the gene matches: 2. The CDR3 protein is CASSPQGANTEAFF. The CDR3, as DNA: TGTGCCAGCTCACCCCAGGGGGCCAACACTGAAGCTTTCTTT. Based on the CDR3 plus reference TRBV18 and TRBJ1-1, the full variable domain is NAGVMQNPRHLVRRRGQEARLRCSPMKGHSHVYWYRQLPEEGLKFMVYLQKENIIDESGMPKERFSAEFPKEGPSILRIQQVVRGDSAAYFCASSPQGANTEAFFGQGTRLTVV.

This chain joins TRBV24-1 and TRBJ2-1; TRBD1 agrees at 9 bases. Germline CDR1 KGHDR, CDR2 SFDVKD. J gave up 8 bases and V 3 bases, and 13 bases lay outside the gene matches. CDR3 length: 17 amino acids. CDR3 residues: CATSDHRTGVVGDEQFF. In DNA form, the CDR3 reads TGTGCCACCAGTGATCATCGGACAGGGGTGGTTGGTGATGAGCAGTTCTTC.

This clone showed up just once. DNA for the CDR3: TGCGCCAGCAGCTTGGCGGGAGGGGGACCAAATAATGAAAAACTGTTTTTT. It translates to CASSLAGGGPNNEKLFF. This chain links TRBV5-1 with TRBJ1-4, with D possibly TRBD1 on 6 matching bases. Germline values: CDR1 SGHRS, CDR2 YFSETQ. V lost 0 bases and J 4 bases, leaving 16 bases between the germline ends. This CDR3 is built from 17 residues.

The V and J genes are TRBV28 and TRBJ1-3, with 7 bases lining up with TRBD1. J lost 0 bases, V lost 2 bases, and 7 bases had no gene match. This CDR3 is 17 amino acids long. In germline, CDR1 is MDHEN, CDR2 SYDVKM. DNA of the CDR3: TGTGCCAGCAGTTTACGGGGACAGCCGAGCTCTGGAAACACCATATATTTT. Protein sequence: CASSLRGQPSSGNTIYF.

The chain is built from TRBV2 and TRBJ1-2; TRBD1 agrees at 8 bases. The V gene's germline CDR1 is SNHLY and CDR2 FYNNEI. With V trimmed by 0 bases and J by 8 bases, 5 bases remained unmatched. This CDR3 is 14 amino acids long. The CDR3 nucleotides read TGTGCCAGCAGTGAAGCGCAGGGGGCAGGGGGCTACACCTTC. This sequence encodes CASSEAQGAGGYTF.

Here the CDR3 reads CASSPPGGSSGNTIYF. The CDR3 nucleotides read TGTGCCAGCAGCCCCCCCGGGGGGTCTTCTGGAAACACCATATATTTT. The chain is built from TRBV5-4 and TRBJ1-3, with D possibly TRBD1 on 5 matching bases. CDR3 length equals 16 residues. V dropped 4 bases and J dropped 1 base, with 15 bases sitting between them. Germline values: CDR1 SGHNT, CDR2 YYREEE (reference sequence). Complete variable domain (other parts from reference TRBV5-4 and TRBJ1-3): ETGVTQSPTHLIKTRGQQVTLRCSSQSGHNTVSWYQQALGQGPQFIFQYYREEENGRGNFPPRFSGLQFPNYSSELNVNALELDDSALYLCASSPPGGSSGNTIYFGEGSWLTVV.

V is TRBV11-2 and J is TRBJ2-5; D is undetermined. CDR1 is SGHAT, CDR2 FQNNGV, per germline. The CDR3 sequence is 15 residues long. V lost 0 bases and J 0 bases, leaving 8 bases between the germline ends. CDR3 region: CASSLDGTDQETQYF. The DNA for the CDR3 is TGTGCCAGCAGCTTAGATGGTACGGACCAAGAGACCCAGTACTTC.

This chain links TRBV30 with TRBJ2-1, with a possible D match to TRBD2 (6 bases). Germline V CDR1 and CDR2: GTSNPN, SVGIG (reference sequence). This CDR3 is 14 amino acids long. V was cut by 2 bases and J by 7 bases, with 15 bases left in between. CDR3 in amino acids: CAWSRGWGSNEQFF. DNA of the CDR3: TGTGCCTGGAGTCGGGGGTGGGGTTCGAATGAGCAGTTCTTC.

This chain links TRBV28 with TRBJ2-5, with 7 bases matching TRBD1. The CDR3 is 15 residues long. CDR1 MDHEN and CDR2 SYDVKM come from the germline V gene. Unmatched junction bases numbered 11, after V lost 5 bases and J lost 5 bases. CDR3 protein: CASSPRQQGSETQYF. The DNA of the CDR3 is TGTGCCAGCAGTCCCCGTCAACAGGGGTCGGAGACCCAGTACTTC.

This clone was seen just once. This chain links TRBV3-1 (or the pseudogene TRBV3-2) with TRBJ1-6; maybe TRBD1 (5 bases). V was cut by 1 base and J by 9 bases, with 13 bases left in between. The CDR3 extends over 15 amino acids. CDR1 LGHDT and CDR2 YNNKEL come from the germline V gene (reference sequence). The CDR3 DNA reads TGTGCCAGCAGCCAAGTCGACAGCCGAAGTTCACCCCTCCACTTT. Its translation: CASSQVDSRSSPLHF.

This clone was detected only once. This CDR3 reads CASSFGTGAYEQYF. The CDR3 coding sequence is TGTGCCAGCAGCTTTGGGACAGGGGCCTACGAGCAGTACTTC. The genes are TRBV7-9 and TRBJ2-7, with 10 bases identical to TRBD1. This CDR3 comprises 14 residues. V was clipped by 3 bases and J by 2 bases; unmatched bases: 1. Germline CDR1 and CDR2: SEHNR and FQNEAQ (reference sequence).

This clone was detected once. The chain carries TRBV10-3 and TRBJ2-3, with 9 bases that match TRBD1. CDR1 is ENHRY, CDR2 SYGVKD, per germline. The CDR3 sequence is 14 residues long. Trimming removed 5 bases from V and 2 bases from J; junction bases left unmatched: 2. The CDR3 reads CAISPQGATDTQYF. CDR3 bases: TGTGCCATCAGTCCACAGGGGGCCACAGATACGCAGTATTTT.

The chain couples TRBV6-5 to TRBJ2-5, with D unclear. The germline V gene has CDR1 MNHEY and CDR2 SVGAGI. V was pared by 3 bases and J by 1 base, with 6 bases between. The CDR3 is made up of 13 amino acids. The CDR3 DNA sequence: TGTGCCAGCAGTTATGCACTCCAAGAGACCCAGTACTTC. Translating it yields CASSYALQETQYF.

The V gene is TRBV11-2, the J gene TRBJ2-1, with 8 positions matching TRBD2. Germline loops: CDR1 SGHAT, CDR2 FQNNGV. This CDR3 is built from 13 residues. Unmatched junction bases numbered 9, after V lost 5 bases and J lost 12 bases. The CDR3 spells CASSPLAGPGQFF. CDR3 coding DNA: TGTGCCAGCAGCCCCTTAGCGGGGCCGGGGCAGTTCTTC.

In the case of this clone: Other DNA sequences from this sample encode an identical CDR3 as well. V and J are TRBV10-3 and TRBJ1-1; TRBD1 agrees at 7 bases. The CDR3 is made up of 14 amino acids. V shed 4 bases, J shed 4 bases, and the junction held 6 bases outside the gene matches. In germline, CDR1 is ENHRY, CDR2 SYGVKD. As DNA, the CDR3 is TGTGCCATCAGTGGTACAGGGGTGGGCACTGAAGCTTTCTTT. Amino acids: CAISGTGVGTEAFF.

Comments on this clone: This specimen includes other DNA sequences encoding the same CDR3. The J gene is TRBJ2-2, the V gene TRBV6-5; possibly TRBD1 for D (5 bases). CDR1 is MNHEY and CDR2 is SVGAGI in the germline V gene. This CDR3 contains 14 residues. Between the trimmed V and J ends, which lost 5 bases and 2 bases, there was a span of 9 bases. For the CDR3, the DNA is TGTGCCAGCAGTCTTCAGGGAAACACCGGGGAGCTGTTTTTT. As protein: CASSLQGNTGELFF.

The chain has TRBV18 and TRBJ2-1; 12 positions agree with TRBD2. V lost 1 base to trimming and J lost 9 bases; unmatched junction nucleotides: 22. Germline V lookup: CDR1 KGHSH, CDR2 LQKENI. This CDR3 is built from 21 residues. The CDR3: CASSPRRGAPGLAGPNSEQFF. The CDR3 DNA is TGTGCCAGCTCACCACGTAGGGGGGCCCCGGGACTAGCGGGTCCCAACAGTGAGCAGTTCTTC.

V usage is TRBV6-1 and J usage is TRBJ1-5, with 9 bases aligning to TRBD1. The CDR3 is 17 residues long. Germline assignment: CDR1 MNHNS and CDR2 SASEGT. V trimming: 3 bases; J trimming: 6 bases; junction bases outside the gene matches: 12. In DNA form, the CDR3 reads TGTGCCAGCAGTGACTACTCCCTGGGGACAGGGACTCAGCCCCAGCATTTT. This encodes CASSDYSLGTGTQPQHF.

The chain combines TRBV3-1 (or the pseudogene TRBV3-2) with TRBJ2-7, with TRBD2 matching over 8 bases. There are 15 residues in the CDR3. CDR1 LGHDT and CDR2 YNNKEL come from the germline V gene (reference sequence). The junction had 4 bases not matched to a gene; V was cut back by 2 bases and J by 1 base. In DNA form, the CDR3 reads TGTGCCAGCAGCCAACAGCGGGGGTCATCCTACGAGCAGTACTTC. Its translation is CASSQQRGSSYEQYF.

This chain connects TRBV28 to TRBJ2-3, with a possible D match to TRBD2 (6 bases). The CDR3 is made up of 13 amino acids. Germline V CDR1 and CDR2: MDHEN, SYDVKM. The V end was cut by 4 bases, the J end by 3 bases, with 8 bases between. The CDR3: CASSWRGTDTQYF. The DNA of the CDR3 is TGTGCCAGCAGTTGGAGGGGAACAGATACGCAGTATTTT.

The rearrangement uses TRBV4-2 and TRBJ1-4, with 11 bases that match TRBD1. CDR3 length: 18 amino acids. V shed 1 base and J 0 bases; nucleotides not matched to a gene: 4. Germline values: CDR1 LGHNA, CDR2 YNFKEQ. The CDR3 sequence: CASSQVPGQGATNEKLFF. CDR3 in DNA: TGTGCCAGCAGCCAAGTCCCGGGACAGGGGGCAACTAATGAAAAACTGTTTTTT.

In its sample, this clone was seen a few times. V and J are TRBV7-9 and TRBJ1-2; D is unclear. Germline CDR1 SEHNR, CDR2 FQNEAQ (reference sequence). The ends were cut back, 2 bases at V and 6 bases at J, with 7 bases in the middle. The CDR3 consists of 12 residues. CDR3 sequence reads: CASSLNIDGYTF. DNA of the CDR3: TGTGCCAGCAGCTTAAATATCGATGGCTACACCTTC.